The rows below give T cell receptor beta chains drawn from one sample of a study of post-analysis software for immune sequencing data. A single record per CDR3 protein comes from TCRdb applying MiXCR to the PCR reads. This table has about 200,000 distinct CDR3 sequences, 29% appearing once. Sequenced: blood. The receptor source for this set is a girl between 2 and 17 years old with multiple sclerosis. Both conserved end residues are part of each CDR3. A D gene is named only where the DNA matches it firmly. Clone size is shown for a subset of rows, as once, few, many or a class of expanded clone.

>-|TRBJ1-1|TRBV29-1|-
CSVENWDTEAFF
TGCAGCGTTGAGAATTGGGACACTGAAGCTTTCTTT
>-|TRBJ2-1|TRBV5-1|-
CASSSTWDSYNEQFF
TGCGCCAGCAGCTCAACCTGGGATTCCTACAATGAGCAGTTCTTC
>many|TRBJ2-3|TRBV29-1|-
CSGRGSTDTQYF
TGCAGCGGAAGGGGTAGCACAGATACGCAGTATTTT
>few|TRBJ1-1|TRBV6-5|-
CASSYSRFVNTEAFF
TGTGCCAGCAGTTACTCGAGGTTTGTGAACACTGAAGCTTTCTTT
>-|TRBJ2-5|TRBV5-5|-
CASSPQVFSHNEQYF
TGTGCCAGCAGCCCACAGGTTTTCTCCCACAATGAGCAGTACTTC
>-|TRBJ2-1|TRBV5-4|-
CASGLVLIAGTLYNEQFF
TGTGCCAGCGGCTTGGTACTAATCGCCGGGACCTTATACAATGAGCAGTTCTTC
>-|TRBJ1-4|TRBV30|-
CAWSTLRVGWGNEKLFF
TGTGCCTGGAGTACTCTACGGGTTGGATGGGGGAATGAAAAACTGTTTTTT
>many|TRBJ2-1|TRBV7-2|-
CASSQGTYRDNEQFF
TGTGCCAGCAGCCAGGGTACTTACAGGGACAATGAGCAGTTCTTC
>many|TRBJ1-1|TRBV29-1|-
CSVDAGNTEAFF
TGCAGCGTTGATGCAGGGAACACTGAAGCTTTCTTT
>few|TRBJ2-5|TRBV20-1|TRBD1
CSASGDRGRGETQYF
TGCAGTGCTAGTGGGGACAGGGGGCGCGGAGAGACCCAGTACTTC
>many|TRBJ2-7|TRBV5-1|-
CASSLREPYEQYF
TGCGCCAGCAGCTTAAGGGAGCCCTACGAGCAGTACTTC
>-|TRBJ1-1|TRBV7-9|-
CASSLKEWTEAFF
TGTGCCAGCAGCTTAAAGGAGTGGACTGAAGCTTTCTTT
>many|TRBJ1-2|TRBV9|TRBD1
CASSATGTYNYGYTF
TGTGCCAGCAGCGCGACAGGGACGTATAACTATGGCTACACCTTC
>many|TRBJ2-1|TRBV7-9|-
CASSLELEYNEQFF
TGTGCCAGCAGCTTAGAGTTGGAATATAATGAGCAGTTCTTC
>few|TRBJ1-1|TRBV6-5|TRBD1
CASRIQYTTGGPAFF
TGTGCCAGCAGGATACAATACACCACAGGGGGCCCAGCTTTCTTT
>-|TRBJ2-2|TRBV6-4|-
CASSGTSSNTGELFF
TGTGCCAGCAGTGGAACTAGTAGTAACACCGGGGAGCTGTTTTTT
>-|TRBJ2-3|TRBV29-1|-
CSVGESHIGTQYF
TGCAGCGTTGGGGAGTCTCATATCGGTACGCAGTATTTT
>-|TRBJ2-1|TRBV5-5|-
CTSSLVRYDEQFF
TGTACCAGCAGCTTGGTTCGGTACGATGAGCAGTTCTTC
>many|TRBJ2-7|TRBV7-9|-
CASSLDYHEQYF
TGTGCCAGCAGCTTAGACTACCACGAGCAGTACTTC
>-|TRBJ2-1|TRBV13|TRBD2
CASSLPSGGLAYNEQFF
TGTGCCAGCAGCTTACCTAGCGGGGGCCTTGCCTACAATGAGCAGTTCTTC
>-|TRBJ1-1|TRBV12-3/TRBV12-4|-
CAGSPSEAFF
TGTGCCGGCAGCCCCAGTGAAGCTTTCTTT
>-|TRBJ1-5|TRBV6-6|-
CASSYSGIYQPQHF
TGTGCCAGCAGTTACTCAGGCATCTATCAGCCCCAGCATTTT
>many|TRBJ2-7|TRBV11-2|-
CASSLVGQSKGEQYF
TGTGCCAGCAGCTTAGTGGGCCAGTCAAAGGGCGAGCAGTACTTC
>many|TRBJ2-6|TRBV20-1|TRBD1
CSARDRQGSGANVLTF
TGCAGTGCTAGAGACCGACAGGGATCTGGGGCCAACGTCCTGACTTTC
>-|TRBJ2-1|TRBV4-1|TRBD1
CASSPTFGTGGRGRFGEQFF
TGCGCCAGCAGCCCTACCTTCGGGACAGGGGGCCGGGGGCGATTCGGTGAGCAGTTCTTC
>-|TRBJ1-2|TRBV5-1|-
CASSFAGEQNGYTF
TGCGCCAGCAGCTTCGCGGGGGAACAGAATGGCTACACCTTC
>few|TRBJ2-7|TRBV7-8|-
CASSYRGGGGHGFGYEQYF
TGTGCCAGCAGCTACCGGGGCGGAGGAGGGCACGGATTCGGCTACGAGCAGTACTTC
>many|TRBJ1-2|TRBV20-1|-
CSAGTLQGLGYGYTF
TGCAGTGCTGGAACCTTACAGGGATTGGGCTATGGCTACACCTTC
>-|TRBJ2-7|TRBV5-1|-
CASSLQRGSEQYF
TGCGCCAGCAGCTTGCAAAGGGGGAGTGAGCAGTACTTC
>-|TRBJ1-6|TRBV13|TRBD1
CASSSSGTGYSPLHF
TGTGCCAGCAGCTCATCCGGGACAGGGTATTCACCCCTCCACTTT
>many|TRBJ2-7|TRBV4-2|-
CASSQEVSFYEQYF
TGTGCCAGCAGCCAAGAAGTCTCGTTCTACGAGCAGTACTTC
>few|TRBJ1-3|TRBV4-1|-
CASSHIQGFSGNTIYF
TGCGCCAGCAGCCATATTCAGGGGTTCTCCGGAAACACCATATATTTT
>many|TRBJ2-1|TRBV7-9|-
CASSLDRGRINEQFF
TGTGCCAGCAGCTTAGATCGGGGGAGAATCAATGAGCAGTTCTTC
>once|TRBJ2-6|TRBV3-1|-
CASSQGHFRDSGANVRTF
TGTGCCAGCAGCCAGGGACATTTTCGGGATTCTGGGGCCAACGTCCGGACTTTC
>-|TRBJ1-4|TRBV6-5|-
CASSYSWEPQPEKLFF
TGTGCCAGCAGTTACTCGTGGGAACCACAACCCGAAAAACTGTTTTTT